The 21 T cell receptor beta chains given below trace back to one sample, sequenced in a study of neurological immune-mediated disorders. MiXCR, applied by TCRdb to the 5' RACE reads, yields one record per CDR3 protein. The sample records some 20,000 distinct CDR3 sequences, roughly a tenth being singletons. The sequenced sample consisted of PBMCs. The receptors come from a woman aged 60 to 75 with HTLV-1-associated myelopathy (HAM/TSP).

This clonotype was counted only a few times. V usage is TRBV2 and J usage is TRBJ2-7; D may correspond to TRBD1 or TRBD2 (6 bases each). This CDR3 spans 16 amino acids. CDR1 is SNHLY, CDR2 FYNNEI, per germline. Deletions cut 4 bases from V and 2 bases from J, with 18 bases between. CDR3 nucleotides: TGTGCCAGCAGTGCTGGGATAGGGGGGTACACCTACGAGCAGTACTTC. Translating gives CASSAGIGGYTYEQYF.

This clonotype was detected ten times or more. The chain couples TRBV20-1 to TRBJ2-7; 9 nucleotides match TRBD1. With 5 bases clipped from V and 3 bases from J, the junction kept 5 bases outside the gene matches. This CDR3 has 13 amino acids. In germline, CDR1 is DFQATT, CDR2 SNEGSKA (reference sequence). The CDR3 DNA is TGCAGTGCTCCGGGACAGGGAAACTACGAGCAGTACTTC. Translating it yields CSAPGQGNYEQYF.

Relative to its sample, this clonotype is medium-sized. The gene calls are TRBV20-1 and TRBJ2-7; D gene uncertain. Germline lookup yields CDR1 DFQATT and CDR2 SNEGSKA (reference sequence). The V and J ends lost 3 bases and 4 bases respectively, with 16 bases between them. The CDR3 runs to 14 residues. The CDR3 spells CSASIVGILYEQYF. The CDR3 bases are TGCAGTGCTAGTATTGTAGGGATATTGTACGAGCAGTACTTC.

The table lists this clonotype with a few counts. The rearrangement uses TRBV15 and TRBJ1-2; tentatively, D is TRBD1 (5 bases). This CDR3 is built from 14 residues. Trimming pared 4 bases from V and 1 base from J, leaving 10 bases between. Germline-derived CDR1 and CDR2 are LNHNV and YYDKDF (reference sequence). This CDR3 is CATSTGGGNYGYTF. The DNA of the CDR3 is TGTGCCACCAGCACTGGGGGAGGTAACTATGGCTACACCTTC.

At least ten counts were recorded for this clonotype. The chain is built from TRBV12-3 or TRBV12-4 and TRBJ2-7; D possibly corresponds to TRBD1 (6 bases). This CDR3 comprises 15 residues. Trimming shortened V by 7 bases and J by 0 bases, and 16 bases separated the two germline ends. In DNA form, the CDR3 reads TGTGCCAGCACAAACCAGGGGTTTTCCTCCTACGAGCAGTACTTC. Translation: CASTNQGFSSYEQYF.

The rearrangement uses TRBV20-1 and TRBJ1-1; D uncertain. Trimming shortened V by 6 bases and J by 2 bases, and 16 bases separated the two germline ends. This CDR3 spans 14 amino acids. Germline V gene data show CDR1 as DFQATT and CDR2 as SNEGSKA (reference sequence). The CDR3 spells CSAWTPRGNTEAFF. The CDR3 DNA sequence: TGCAGTGCCTGGACTCCCCGGGGAAACACTGAAGCTTTCTTT.

This clonotype was picked up many times. The J gene is TRBJ2-7, the V gene TRBV2, with D possibly being TRBD2 (6 bases). The V gene's germline CDR1 is SNHLY and CDR2 FYNNEI. Trimming took off 4 bases at V and 4 bases at J, with 17 bases between the two ends. The CDR3 is 15 amino acids. The CDR3 coding sequence is TGTGCCAGCAGTGTCTCGTCGGACTACCAGTACGAGCAGTACTTC. Its translation is CASSVSSDYQYEQYF.

This clonotype occurred many times. This chain joins TRBV20-1 and TRBJ1-2, with TRBD1 matching 7 bases. The CDR3 loop spans 14 amino acids. With 2 bases clipped from V and 6 bases from J, the junction kept 9 bases outside the gene matches. CDR1 and CDR2 from the germline V gene are DFQATT and SNEGSKA (reference sequence). The chain's CDR3 is CSARTPGGGDGYTF. DNA for the CDR3: TGCAGTGCTAGAACTCCAGGGGGTGGAGATGGCTACACCTTC.

This clonotype was detected ten times or more. This sequence joins TRBV7-6 and TRBJ2-1, with 7 positions matching TRBD2. The CDR3 is 14 amino acids. Trimming at V came to 4 bases and at J to 6 bases, leaving 6 bases not matched to a gene. Germline V CDR1 and CDR2: SGHVS, FNYEAQ. CDR3 loop: CASSSRLASNEQFF. For the CDR3, the DNA is TGTGCCAGCAGCTCCCGACTAGCTTCCAATGAGCAGTTCTTC. The variable domain in full, with the rest retrieved from reference TRBV7-6 and TRBJ2-1, is GAGVSQSPRYKVTKRGQDVALRCDPISGHVSLYWYRQALGQGPEFLTYFNYEAQQDKSGLPNDRFSAERPEGSISTLTIQRTEQRDSAMYRCASSSRLASNEQFFGPGTRLTVL.

By frequency in the sample, this clonotype is medium-sized. The V and J genes are TRBV9 and TRBJ2-7; the D gene is possibly TRBD1 (6 bases). V gave up 10 bases and J gave up 5 bases, with 19 bases separating them. The CDR3 extends over 13 amino acids. Germline V lookup: CDR1 SGDLS, CDR2 YYNGEE. The CDR3 is CALYYQGRDEQYF. As DNA, the CDR3 is TGTGCCTTATACTACCAGGGGCGCGACGAGCAGTACTTC.

This clonotype showed up many times. This sequence joins TRBV7-6 and TRBJ2-2, with 9 bases that match TRBD2. Unmatched junction bases numbered 20, after V lost 4 bases and J lost 5 bases. Germline lookup yields CDR1 SGHVS and CDR2 FNYEAQ. This CDR3 has 20 residues. The CDR3 region is CASSSPPGTSFGRGTGELFF. The DNA for the CDR3 is TGTGCCAGCAGCTCCCCACCCGGGACTAGCTTCGGTCGGGGTACCGGGGAGCTGTTTTTT.

Many counts were recorded for this clonotype. The J gene is TRBJ2-1, the V gene TRBV5-1; D uncertain. V was clipped by 5 bases and J by 2 bases, with 17 bases between them. The CDR3 sequence is 16 residues long. Germline CDR1 SGHRS, CDR2 YFSETQ. The CDR3 DNA is TGCGCCAGCAGAGAAGACGTGGGGAAAACCTACAATGAGCAGTTCTTC. This translates into CASREDVGKTYNEQFF.

This clonotype occurred a few times. The chain combines TRBV18 with TRBJ2-1; 8 nucleotides line up with TRBD2. Germline-derived CDR1 and CDR2 are KGHSH and LQKENI. The CDR3 contains 16 residues. With V trimmed by 0 bases and J by 5 bases, 6 bases remained unmatched. The CDR3, as DNA: TGTGCCAGCTCACCACCGGCGGGGGGTGTGGACAATGAGCAGTTCTTC. This encodes CASSPPAGGVDNEQFF.

This clonotype occurred a few times. Being one base from a much bigger clone, this may be a read error. The gene calls are TRBV6-6 and TRBJ1-6, with 10 bases fitting TRBD1. The CDR3 runs to 15 residues. Germline V gene data show CDR1 as MNHNY and CDR2 as SVGAGI (reference sequence). The CDR3 region has the DNA TGTGCCAGCAGTGACAGGGGGCATGAAGGTTCAACCCTCCACTTT. Translated, it gives CASSDRGHEGSTLHF.

This clonotype was counted many times. The CDR3 nucleotides are TGTGCCAGCAGCTTAGGGCAGTCAGGCACAGATACGCAGTATTTT. It specifies CASSLGQSGTDTQYF. The chain couples TRBV7-9 to TRBJ2-3, with D unresolved. Germline values: CDR1 SEHNR, CDR2 FQNEAQ (reference sequence). Trimming left V 1 base short and J 1 base short, with 9 bases between. The CDR3 has 15 residues. Full variable domain (outside the CDR3, taken from reference TRBV7-9 and TRBJ2-3): DTGVSQNPRHKITKRGQNVTFRCDPISEHNRLYWYRQTLGQGPEFLTYFQNEAQLEKSRLLSDRFSAERPKGSFSTLEIQRTEQGDSAMYLCASSLGQSGTDTQYFGPGTRLTVL.

Many counts were recorded for this clonotype. V gene TRBV12-3 or TRBV12-4 combines with J gene TRBJ2-2; 7 bases are shared with TRBD2. J gave up 4 bases and V 3 bases, and 5 bases lay outside the gene matches. The CDR3 covers 15 residues. The CDR3, as DNA: TGTGCCAGCAGTTTCCCGAGCGGGGCCACCGGGGAGCTGTTTTTT. It translates to CASSFPSGATGELFF.

This clonotype was observed at least ten times. The chain has TRBV19 and TRBJ1-1; 7 bases are a match to TRBD1. Germline V gives CDR1 LNHDA, CDR2 SQIVND (reference sequence). Unmatched junction bases numbered 4, after V lost 6 bases and J lost 3 bases. The CDR3 is 13 residues long. CDR3 in amino acids: CASSFTGDTEAFF. The CDR3 region has the DNA TGTGCCAGTAGCTTCACAGGGGACACTGAAGCTTTCTTT.

This clonotype was picked up many times. The V call is TRBV5-1, the J call TRBJ2-7; D is possibly TRBD2 (6 bases). The V gene lost 0 bases and the J gene lost 0 bases, with 10 bases spanning the gap. The CDR3 is 15 residues long. Germline CDR1 SGHRS, CDR2 YFSETQ. CDR3 sequence (DNA): TGCGCCAGCAGCTTGGGGGACTGGATCTCCTACGAGCAGTACTTC. Its translation: CASSLGDWISYEQYF.

The sample holds many counts of this clonotype. The chain employs TRBV20-1 and TRBJ1-1; D call uncertain. V shed 3 bases and J shed 0 bases, with 14 bases lying between them. CDR3 size: 15 residues. Germline CDR1 and CDR2: DFQATT and SNEGSKA (reference sequence). DNA for the CDR3: TGCAGTGCTAGTTTCGGGGAAATCATGAACACTGAAGCTTTCTTT. This translates into CSASFGEIMNTEAFF.

This clonotype was recorded many times. The V call is TRBV20-1, the J call TRBJ1-5, with D unresolved. The germline gives CDR1 DFQATT, CDR2 SNEGSKA (reference sequence). CDR3 length equals 12 residues. V gave up 6 bases and J gave up 2 bases, with 8 bases separating them. CDR3 region: CSARPGNQPQHF. The CDR3 DNA is TGCAGTGCAAGGCCGGGCAATCAGCCCCAGCATTTT.

This clonotype was observed at least ten times. The V call is TRBV7-3, the J call TRBJ2-7; D is unresolved. The V gene lost 5 bases and the J gene lost 2 bases, with 10 bases spanning the gap. The CDR3 is 13 residues long. Germline assignment: CDR1 SGHTA and CDR2 FQGTGA. CDR3: CASSKTGTYEQYF. In DNA, the CDR3 is TGTGCCAGCAGCAAAACGGGCACCTACGAGCAGTACTTC.